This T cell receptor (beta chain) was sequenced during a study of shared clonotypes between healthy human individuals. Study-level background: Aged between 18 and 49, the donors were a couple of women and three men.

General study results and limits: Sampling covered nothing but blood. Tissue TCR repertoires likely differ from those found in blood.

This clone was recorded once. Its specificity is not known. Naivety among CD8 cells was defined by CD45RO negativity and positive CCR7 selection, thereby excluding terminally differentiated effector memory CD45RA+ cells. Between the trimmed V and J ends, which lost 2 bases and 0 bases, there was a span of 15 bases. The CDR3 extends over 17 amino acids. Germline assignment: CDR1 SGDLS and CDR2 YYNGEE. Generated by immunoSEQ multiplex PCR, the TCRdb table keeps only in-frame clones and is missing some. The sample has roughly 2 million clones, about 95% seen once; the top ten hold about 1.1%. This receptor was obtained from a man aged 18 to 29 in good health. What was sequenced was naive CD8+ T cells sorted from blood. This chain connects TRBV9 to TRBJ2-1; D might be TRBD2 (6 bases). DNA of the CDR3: TGTGCCAGCAGCGTTGCCCGGGGGACCCGCTCCTACAATGAGCAGTTCTTC. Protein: CASSVARGTRSYNEQFF. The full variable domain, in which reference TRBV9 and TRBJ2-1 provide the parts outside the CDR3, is DSGVTQTPKHLITATGQRVTLRCSPRSGDLSVYWYQQSLDQGLQFLIQYYNGEERAKGNILERFSAQQFPDLHSELNLSSLELGDSALYFCASSVARGTRSYNEQFFGPGTRLTVL.